The 29 T cell receptor beta chains listed next were all sequenced from one sample in a study of cytomegalovirus exposure and HLA in healthy donors. Clones were read by immunoSEQ multiplex PCR, and TCRdb kept only the in-frame ones, dropping some. Of 100,000 or so clones in the sample, around 87% were seen once. The sequenced material came from PBMCs. The receptors were gathered from a woman aged 18-30 years in good health and CMV-seropositive.

This clone was observed once. The genes are TRBV5-1 and TRBJ2-1, with TRBD1 matching over 9 bases. The V gene's germline CDR1 is SGHRS and CDR2 YFSETQ. The CDR3 consists of 16 residues. The trim removed 3 bases at V and 2 bases at J, leaving 6 bases unmatched. DNA for the CDR3: TGCGCCAGCAGCTGGGCCGGGACAGGGACCTACAATGAGCAGTTCTTC. It is translated as CASSWAGTGTYNEQFF.

This clone has just a few counts. Other nucleotide sequences in the sample specify the same CDR3. The chain combines TRBV10-3 with TRBJ2-5; D possibly corresponds to TRBD2 (6 bases). Between the trimmed V and J ends, which lost 2 bases and 5 bases, there was a span of 6 bases. This CDR3 has 12 residues. CDR1 is ENHRY and CDR2 is SYGVKD in the germline V gene. CDR3 in amino acids: CAISEREETQYF. The DNA of the CDR3 is TGTGCCATCAGTGAGCGGGAGGAGACCCAGTACTTC.

This chain uses TRBV18 with TRBJ2-6; D perhaps matches TRBD2 (5 bases). The germline V and J ends were trimmed by 2 bases and 0 bases, with 14 bases remaining between them. The CDR3 is made up of 18 amino acids. The germline gives CDR1 KGHSH, CDR2 LQKENI. The CDR3 nucleotides read TGTGCCAGCTCACCATATGAGGGTGCCAGCTCTGGGGCCAACGTCCTGACTTTC. Translating gives CASSPYEGASSGANVLTF. Supplemented by reference TRBV18 and TRBJ2-6, the full variable domain reads NAGVMQNPRHLVRRRGQEARLRCSPMKGHSHVYWYRQLPEEGLKFMVYLQKENIIDESGMPKERFSAEFPKEGPSILRIQQVVRGDSAAYFCASSPYEGASSGANVLTFGAGSRLTVL.

The chain recombines TRBV7-3 with TRBJ2-2, with 10 bases matching TRBD1. CDR1 and CDR2 (germline): SGHTA, FQGTGA. This CDR3 comprises 14 residues. Trimming at V came to 8 bases and at J to 3 bases, leaving 3 bases not matched to a gene. CDR3 region: CASGTGADTGELFF. CDR3 in DNA: TGTGCCAGCGGGACAGGGGCCGACACCGGGGAGCTGTTTTTT.

The V gene is TRBV4-1, the J gene TRBJ2-5, with 7 positions matching TRBD2. Germline assignment: CDR1 MGHRA and CDR2 YSYEKL. CDR3 length: 18 residues. V trimming: 0 bases; J trimming: 1 base; junction bases outside the gene matches: 11. The CDR3 coding sequence is TGCGCCAGCAGCCAAGAACATGGGGCTAGCGGAGCCCAAGAGACCCAGTACTTC. It specifies CASSQEHGASGAQETQYF.

The CDR3 here is CAIYRDSDSGNTIYF. CDR3 sequence (DNA): TGTGCCATCTACCGGGACAGCGACTCTGGAAACACCATATATTTT. V usage is TRBV10-3 and J usage is TRBJ1-3; 7 bases line up with TRBD1. In germline, CDR1 is ENHRY, CDR2 SYGVKD. V gave up 8 bases and J gave up 0 bases; unmatched junction bases: 7. This CDR3 comprises 15 residues.

Note on this clone: Germline and junction disagree at one end, which may indicate a read error. This chain links TRBV5-4 with TRBJ1-4; D may be TRBD1 (6 bases). The CDR3 length is 15 residues. Germline CDR1 SGHNT, CDR2 YYREEE (reference sequence). The CDR3 DNA follows: TGTGCCAGCAGTTTAAAACAGGGAGAAAATGTAAAACTGTTTTTT. Amino acid sequence: CASSLKQGENVKLFF.

This clone occurred once. This chain links TRBV28 with TRBJ2-7; perhaps TRBD1 as D (6 bases). This CDR3 contains 13 residues. Trimming shortened V by 6 bases and J by 5 bases, and 14 bases separated the two germline ends. Germline V lookup: CDR1 MDHEN, CDR2 SYDVKM. For the CDR3, the DNA is TGTGCCAGCAGCTTGGACAGAGCCCACGAGCAGTACTTC. Amino acids: CASSLDRAHEQYF.

The chain combines TRBV7-9 with TRBJ2-3, with TRBD1 matching 10 bases. Trimming took 5 bases from V and 6 from J; bases not matched to a gene: 8. Germline CDR1 and CDR2: SEHNR and FQNEAQ (reference sequence). The CDR3 runs to 15 residues. The CDR3 spells CASSPGQGGSDTQYF. The DNA of the CDR3 is TGTGCCAGCAGCCCCGGACAGGGGGGTTCCGATACGCAGTATTTT. Supplemented by reference TRBV7-9 and TRBJ2-3, the full variable domain reads DTGVSQNPRHKITKRGQNVTFRCDPISEHNRLYWYRQTLGQGPEFLTYFQNEAQLEKSRLLSDRFSAERPKGSFSTLEIQRTEQGDSAMYLCASSPGQGGSDTQYFGPGTRLTVL.

V gene TRBV5-6 combines with J gene TRBJ1-2; 7 nucleotides line up with TRBD1. This CDR3 spans 14 amino acids. Germline lookup yields CDR1 SGHDT and CDR2 YYEEEE. V trimming: 4 bases; J trimming: 4 bases; junction bases outside the gene matches: 7. CDR3 nucleotide sequence: TGTGCCAGCAGCCAGACAGGGCTCGTCTATGGCTACACCTTC. Protein: CASSQTGLVYGYTF.

The V call is TRBV28, the J call TRBJ2-7; 7 nucleotides agree with TRBD2. The CDR3 has 13 residues. Germline V gene data show CDR1 as MDHEN and CDR2 as SYDVKM. V lost 3 bases, J lost 7 bases, and 6 bases stayed unmatched. CDR3 protein: CASSLGLPGEQYF. As DNA, the CDR3 is TGTGCCAGCAGTTTGGGACTACCGGGAGAGCAGTACTTC.

The table lists this clone with a count of one. This chain connects TRBV5-6 to TRBJ2-1; D ambiguous. The CDR3 covers 16 residues. Trimming stripped 3 bases from V and 3 bases from J, with 16 bases between. CDR1 and CDR2 (germline): SGHDT, YYEEEE. CDR3 sequence: CASSSKYIPSYNEQFF. The CDR3 DNA sequence: TGTGCCAGCAGCTCTAAGTACATACCTAGCTACAATGAGCAGTTCTTC.

In nucleotides, the CDR3 is TGTGCCAGCAGTCACAGGACAGGGGGGGTCATGAACACTGAAGCTTTCTTT. Translating it yields CASSHRTGGVMNTEAFF. The chain carries TRBV28 and TRBJ1-1; 10 bases agree with TRBD1. The germline V gene has CDR1 MDHEN and CDR2 SYDVKM. V dropped 5 bases and J dropped 0; count of bases not matched to a gene: 9. This CDR3 contains 17 residues.

This clone showed up just once. The V gene is TRBV5-1, the J gene TRBJ2-7; 10 nucleotides line up with TRBD1. The CDR3 contains 14 residues. V lost 4 bases and J lost 4; bases outside the gene matches: 5. CDR1 is SGHRS, CDR2 YFSETQ, per germline. CDR3 in amino acids: CASSTGQGLYEQYF. The CDR3 DNA reads TGCGCCAGCAGCACGGGACAGGGGTTGTACGAGCAGTACTTC.

This rearrangement joins TRBV5-6 to TRBJ2-3; D is unresolved. The CDR3 has 19 amino acids. Per the germline V gene, CDR1 is SGHDT and CDR2 is YYEEEE. V dropped 4 bases and J dropped 0 bases, with 24 bases sitting between them. CDR3 region: CASSQFTYYRPNSTDTQYF. In DNA form, the CDR3 reads TGTGCCAGCAGCCAATTCACGTACTATCGGCCCAATAGCACAGATACGCAGTATTTT.

The rearrangement links TRBV2 to TRBJ1-1, with 11 bases identical to TRBD1. The CDR3 has 18 residues. CDR1 is SNHLY, CDR2 FYNNEI, per germline. Trimming at V came to 4 bases and at J to 3 bases, leaving 13 bases not matched to a gene. As DNA, the CDR3 is TGTGCCAGCAGTGGGGGCCCGGACAGGGGGCTTGTGTACACTGAAGCTTTCTTT. Its translation: CASSGGPDRGLVYTEAFF.

This clone showed up just a few times. J is TRBJ2-7 and V is TRBV2; 7 bases match TRBD1. V lost 5 bases and J lost 2; bases outside the gene matches: 6. Germline assignment: CDR1 SNHLY and CDR2 FYNNEI. The CDR3 covers 14 residues. The CDR3 coding sequence is TGTGCCAGCAGTAAAATGACAGGGCCCTACGAGCAGTACTTC. Encoded protein: CASSKMTGPYEQYF.

The genes are TRBV5-6 and TRBJ2-2; unclear D gene. Germline CDR1 and CDR2: SGHDT and YYEEEE. Trimming shortened V by 1 base and J by 5 bases, and 3 bases separated the two germline ends. CDR3 length: 12 residues. The DNA for the CDR3 is TGTGCCAGCAGCTTGTCAACCGGGGAGCTGTTTTTT. Translation gives CASSLSTGELFF. Full variable domain (remainder filled in from reference TRBV5-6 and TRBJ2-2): DAGVTQSPTHLIKTRGQQVTLRCSPKSGHDTVSWYQQALGQGPQFIFQYYEEEERQRGNFPDRFSGHQFPNYSSELNVNALLLGDSALYLCASSLSTGELFFGEGSRLTVL.

V is TRBV11-2 and J is TRBJ2-1; D is possibly TRBD2 (6 bases). The CDR3 runs 14 residues. Germline V gene lookup returns CDR1 SGHAT and CDR2 FQNNGV. Trimming took off 1 base at V and 10 bases at J, with 14 bases between the two ends. Here the CDR3 reads CASSLGDFTREQFF. The DNA for the CDR3 is TGTGCCAGCAGCTTAGGGGACTTCACGAGGGAGCAGTTCTTC.

This chain uses TRBV5-4 with TRBJ1-1; no definite D call. Germline CDR1 and CDR2: SGHNT and YYREEE (reference sequence). The V end was cut by 1 base, the J end by 6 bases, with 7 bases between. This CDR3 is built from 12 residues. The CDR3 sequence: CASSLNEAEAFF. CDR3 nucleotide sequence: TGTGCCAGCAGCTTGAACGAGGCTGAAGCTTTCTTT.

The CDR3 loop is CASSRTGVGVTGELFF. CDR3 nucleotide sequence: TGCGCCAGCAGTCGGACAGGGGTAGGAGTCACCGGGGAGCTGTTTTTT. The rearrangement joins TRBV5-1 to TRBJ2-2; 9 bases align to TRBD1. The length of the CDR3 is 16 residues. Unmatched junction bases numbered 9, after V lost 5 bases and J lost 4 bases. In germline, CDR1 is SGHRS, CDR2 YFSETQ.

The rearrangement uses TRBV7-9 and TRBJ2-2, with a weak D call TRBD1 (6 bases). The V gene's germline CDR1 is SEHNR and CDR2 FQNEAQ (reference sequence). The CDR3 consists of 15 residues. V was trimmed by 3 bases and J by 5 bases, leaving 13 bases between them. CDR3 coding DNA: TGTGCCAGCAGCTTTTTAGGGACATCAACCGGGGAGCTGTTTTTT. Translating gives CASSFLGTSTGELFF.

The rearrangement joins TRBV6-5 to TRBJ2-1; D is possibly TRBD2 (5 bases). The V gene lost 7 bases and the J gene lost 7 bases, with 17 bases spanning the gap. The CDR3 spans 14 residues. Per germline, CDR1 MNHEY and CDR2 SVGAGI. The CDR3 sequence is CASTPMPSGNEQFF. Here the CDR3 DNA reads TGTGCCAGCACCCCTATGCCATCGGGGAATGAGCAGTTCTTC.

CDR3 sequence (DNA): TGTGCCAGTAGTATCGAAACAGGGACAGATACGCAGTATTTT. As protein: CASSIETGTDTQYF. This chain links TRBV19 with TRBJ2-3; maybe TRBD1 (6 bases). CDR3 length equals 14 residues. The germline V gene encodes CDR1 LNHDA and CDR2 SQIVND (reference sequence). V shed 3 bases and J shed 3 bases, with 10 bases lying between them. The full variable domain, rest sourced from reference TRBV19 and TRBJ2-3, is DGGITQSPKYLFRKEGQNVTLSCEQNLNHDAMYWYRQDPGQGLRLIYYSQIVNDFQKGDIAEGYSVSREKKESFPLTVTSAQKNPTAFYLCASSIETGTDTQYFGPGTRLTVL.

This clone was seen only once. The J gene is TRBJ2-2, the V gene TRBV5-4; 7 nucleotides align to TRBD2. Germline CDR1 reads SGHNT; CDR2 reads YYREEE (reference sequence). CDR3 length equals 15 residues. Trimming took 4 bases from V and 1 from J; bases not matched to a gene: 4. CDR3 residues: CASSAGRGNTGELFF. The DNA of the CDR3 is TGTGCCAGCAGCGCAGGGAGGGGGAACACCGGGGAGCTGTTTTTT.

The genes are TRBV14 and TRBJ2-5; D unresolved. Trimming left V 1 base short and J 4 bases short, with 13 bases between. The CDR3 spans 15 residues. Germline V gene sequence: CDR1 SGHDN, CDR2 FVKESK. CDR3 DNA sequence: TGTGCCAGCAGCCAAGGTTTCGATCCCGGAGAGACCCAGTACTTC. Residues: CASSQGFDPGETQYF.

This clone came up once. The CDR3, as DNA: TGTGCCAGCAGCTTTCGACTACCGCGGAATGAGCAGTTCTTC. Residues: CASSFRLPRNEQFF. The chain carries TRBV7-2 and TRBJ2-1; D is perhaps TRBD2 (5 bases). Between the trimmed V and J ends, which lost 3 bases and 7 bases, there was a span of 13 bases. Per the germline V gene, CDR1 is SGHTA and CDR2 is FQGNSA. The CDR3 totals 14 residues.

This sequence joins TRBV19 and TRBJ1-6, with D unresolved. Germline values: CDR1 LNHDA, CDR2 SQIVND (reference sequence). The V end lost 1 base, the J end lost 6 bases, and 10 bases lay between the germline ends. There are 15 residues in the CDR3. Here the CDR3 reads CASSIGAGGNSPLHF. The CDR3 coding sequence is TGTGCCAGTAGTATAGGAGCGGGTGGTAATTCACCCCTCCACTTT.

This clone was counted a few times. CDR3 sequence (DNA): TGTGCCAGCAGCCCCTTCGGGGGGCCGGGAGAGCAGTACTTC. Translation gives CASSPFGGPGEQYF. This rearrangement joins TRBV11-3 to TRBJ2-7, with D perhaps TRBD2 (7 bases). CDR3 length equals 14 residues. Germline V gives CDR1 SGHNT, CDR2 YENEEA. Trimming left V 5 bases short and J 7 bases short, with 18 bases between. The full variable domain, completed using reference TRBV11-3 and TRBJ2-7, is EAGVVQSPRYKIIEKKQPVAFWCNPISGHNTLYWYLQNLGQGPELLIRYENEEAVDDSQLPKDRFSAERLKGVDSTLKIQPAELGDSAVYLCASSPFGGPGEQYFGPGTRLTVT.